This entry concerns a single TCR beta chain. Its antigen is unidentified. CDR3 length: 15 amino acids. V dropped 6 bases and J dropped 7; count of bases not matched to a gene: 15. The germline CDR1 and CDR2 sequences are MNHNY and SVGAGI (reference sequence). This sample was included in a study of siplizumab effects on memory and regulatory T cells. Here immunoSEQ multiplex PCR was the method, and the copy in TCRdb shows in-frame clones only, minus some. The sample carries 99,000 or so clones, over 90% recorded once. The study, taken as a whole, reports: Assignment of a naive or memory phenotype failed for roughly 75-95% of the proliferating CD4+ or CD8+ clones. Alloreactive CD4+ clones that could be mapped were on average approximately 69% Treg-derived with siplizumab, against about 25% in controls.

The specimen was Tregs sorted from blood. The rearrangement links TRBV6-6 to TRBJ2-7; 7 bases agree with TRBD1. The sequence came from a human donor in good health. The CDR3 DNA follows: TGTGCCAGCAGGGGGACAGAACTTACCTATGGGGAGCAGTACTTC. It is translated as CASRGTELTYGEQYF.